This passage covers 28 T cell receptor beta chains from one sample sequenced in a study of cytomegalovirus exposure and HLA in healthy donors. Clones were sequenced by immunoSEQ multiplex PCR, and TCRdb holds only the in-frame ones, with some missing. The profile shows some 240,000 clones, around 78% of them singletons. The specimen was PBMCs. The origin of the receptors is a young woman in good health and CMV-seronegative.

The rearrangement links TRBV30 to TRBJ1-5, with 8 bases lining up with TRBD1. CDR3 length equals 14 residues. The germline V gene has CDR1 GTSNPN and CDR2 SVGIG (reference sequence). Trimming cost V 4 bases and J 4 bases; bases outside gene matches: 6. CDR3 sequence reads: CAWNGQGPNQPQHF. Here the CDR3 DNA reads TGTGCCTGGAACGGACAGGGACCAAATCAGCCCCAGCATTTT. Drawing the rest from reference TRBV30 and TRBJ1-5, the complete variable domain is SQTIHQWPATLVQPVGSPLSLECTVEGTSNPNLYWYRQAAGRGLQLLFYSVGIGQISSEVPQNLSASRPQDRQFILSSKKLLLSDSGFYLCAWNGQGPNQPQHFGDGTRLSIL.

This chain links TRBV5-6 with TRBJ1-1; D is possibly TRBD1 (5 bases). V lost 2 bases and J 3 bases, leaving 8 bases between the germline ends. Germline V gene sequence: CDR1 SGHDT, CDR2 YYEEEE. The CDR3 is made up of 13 amino acids. CDR3 in DNA: TGTGCCAGCAGCTTAGCCAGGGACACTGAAGCTTTCTTT. Translated: CASSLARDTEAFF.

The V and J genes are TRBV6-1 and TRBJ2-5, with a weak D call TRBD1 (5 bases). Trimming removed 2 bases from V and 1 base from J, with 11 bases in between. Germline V CDR1 and CDR2: MNHNS, SASEGT. This CDR3 comprises 15 residues. This CDR3 reads CASSEPHRTQETQYF. The CDR3 bases are TGTGCCAGCAGTGAACCCCACAGGACCCAAGAGACCCAGTACTTC.

The chain employs TRBV7-8 and TRBJ1-2; TRBD1 is a possible D gene (6 bases). Germline CDR1 and CDR2: SGHVS and FQNEAQ. The germline V and J ends were trimmed by 0 bases and 6 bases, with 8 bases remaining between them. The CDR3 spans 13 residues. CDR3: CASSLAGGHGYTF. The DNA of the CDR3 is TGTGCCAGCAGCTTAGCAGGGGGTCATGGCTACACCTTC.

This chain uses TRBV6-6 with TRBJ2-1; 13 nucleotides line up with TRBD2. The V gene end was trimmed by 5 bases and the J gene end by 7 bases; junction bases not matched to a gene: 8. Germline loops: CDR1 MNHNY, CDR2 SVGAGI (reference sequence). This CDR3 has 16 residues. The CDR3, as DNA: TGTGCCAGCAGTCCCACCGGGACTAGCGGGAAAAATGAGCAGTTCTTC. This sequence encodes CASSPTGTSGKNEQFF.

V usage is TRBV19 and J usage is TRBJ1-5; 10 bases agree with TRBD1. The V and J ends lost 6 bases and 1 base, in that order; junction bases with no gene match: 15. Germline V gives CDR1 LNHDA, CDR2 SQIVND (reference sequence). CDR3 size: 19 residues. The CDR3 here is CASRRQGAYGSFSNQPQHF. The CDR3 DNA reads as TGTGCCAGTAGGAGACAGGGGGCCTACGGTTCCTTCAGCAATCAGCCCCAGCATTTT.

The rearrangement joins TRBV2 to TRBJ2-3; D not certain. CDR3 size: 15 residues. Per the germline V gene, CDR1 is SNHLY and CDR2 is FYNNEI. Between the trimmed V and J ends, which lost 0 bases and 0 bases, there was a span of 7 bases. CDR3 nucleotide sequence: TGTGCCAGCAGTGAAGCTTTGGCTAGCACAGATACGCAGTATTTT. Translated: CASSEALASTDTQYF.

The gene calls are TRBV9 and TRBJ2-1; perhaps TRBD2 as D (6 bases). V shed 2 bases and J shed 8 bases, with 14 bases lying between them. Germline loops: CDR1 SGDLS, CDR2 YYNGEE. The CDR3 has 14 residues. CDR3 protein: CASSVYSGTDEQFF. The CDR3 nucleotides are TGTGCCAGCAGCGTTTATAGCGGTACGGATGAGCAGTTCTTC.

The rearrangement uses TRBV7-3 and TRBJ2-1; D perhaps matches TRBD1 (6 bases). Germline assignment: CDR1 SGHTA and CDR2 FQGTGA. Trimming removed 2 bases at V and 1 base at J, with 9 bases between. This CDR3 contains 15 residues. CDR3 amino acids: CASSLPGASYNEQFF. CDR3 sequence (DNA): TGTGCCAGCAGCTTACCAGGGGCGTCCTACAATGAGCAGTTCTTC.

This chain joins TRBV13 and TRBJ2-7; D remains ambiguous. The CDR3 contains 12 residues. V was pared by 4 bases and J by 6 bases, with 10 bases between. The germline V gene encodes CDR1 PRHDT and CDR2 FYEKMQ (reference sequence). Written as DNA, the CDR3 is TGTGCCAGCAGCTCACGGACGTCCGAGCAGTACTTC. Translated, it gives CASSSRTSEQYF.

The chain recombines TRBV10-3 with TRBJ2-7; D perhaps matches TRBD1 (6 bases). The germline gives CDR1 ENHRY, CDR2 SYGVKD. This CDR3 contains 14 residues. The ends were cut back, 3 bases at V and 1 base at J, with 10 bases in the middle. The CDR3 here is CAISEVTGSYEQYF. The CDR3 DNA reads TGTGCCATCAGTGAAGTGACAGGATCCTACGAGCAGTACTTC.

The V call is TRBV7-9, the J call TRBJ2-5, with 9 bases identical to TRBD2. The length of the CDR3 is 13 residues. V lost 2 bases to trimming and J lost 5 bases; unmatched junction nucleotides: 0. Germline CDR1 reads SEHNR; CDR2 reads FQNEAQ (reference sequence). The DNA of the CDR3 is TGTGCCAGCAGCTTACTAGCGGGGGAGACCCAGTACTTC. This gives the protein CASSLLAGETQYF.

The table lists this clone with a few counts. The J gene is TRBJ1-2, the V gene TRBV4-1, with 8 bases aligning to TRBD1. Germline V gives CDR1 MGHRA, CDR2 YSYEKL. The CDR3 is 15 residues long. J lost 5 bases, V lost 3 bases, and 8 bases had no gene match. The CDR3 bases are TGCGCCAGCAGCCATTCGGGACAGGCAAAGTATGGCTACACCTTC. Protein product: CASSHSGQAKYGYTF.

The V gene is TRBV4-1, the J gene TRBJ2-1; D possibly corresponds to TRBD2 (6 bases). Germline CDR1 MGHRA, CDR2 YSYEKL. This CDR3 is built from 15 residues. Trimming left V 4 bases short and J 5 bases short, with 15 bases between. CDR3 sequence (DNA): TGCGCCAGCAGCCTGCCGGGCGGGATGGACAATGAGCAGTTCTTC. This sequence encodes CASSLPGGMDNEQFF.

The chain employs TRBV29-1 and TRBJ2-3; 7 nucleotides align to TRBD2. This CDR3 contains 15 residues. Trimming at V came to 3 bases and at J to 4 bases, leaving 10 bases not matched to a gene. CDR1 SQVTM and CDR2 ANQGSEA come from the germline V gene. The CDR3 region has the DNA TGCAGCGTTGACGGGCCGGGGGGTCTCGCAGATACGCAGTATTTT. Translated, it gives CSVDGPGGLADTQYF.

The chain carries TRBV7-3 and TRBJ2-1; maybe TRBD2 (5 bases). The CDR3 extends over 14 amino acids. The ends were cut back, 3 bases at V and 9 bases at J, with 15 bases in the middle. Germline loops: CDR1 SGHTA, CDR2 FQGTGA. CDR3 sequence reads: CASSFSGPAGEQFF. As DNA, the CDR3 is TGTGCCAGCAGCTTCTCCGGGCCCGCGGGTGAGCAGTTCTTC.

V and J are TRBV9 and TRBJ1-1; D not resolved. Per the germline V gene, CDR1 is SGDLS and CDR2 is YYNGEE. The CDR3 runs 13 residues. V was pared by 3 bases and J by 0 bases, with 6 bases between. CDR3 sequence (DNA): TGTGCCAGCAGCGCCAAGTTGAACACTGAAGCTTTCTTT. Translating it yields CASSAKLNTEAFF. The full variable domain, with the rest looked up from reference TRBV9 and TRBJ1-1, is DSGVTQTPKHLITATGQRVTLRCSPRSGDLSVYWYQQSLDQGLQFLIQYYNGEERAKGNILERFSAQQFPDLHSELNLSSLELGDSALYFCASSAKLNTEAFFGQGTRLTVV.

This rearrangement joins TRBV6-5 to TRBJ2-1, with unresolved D. Per the germline V gene, CDR1 is MNHEY and CDR2 is SVGAGI. CDR3 length: 13 amino acids. V lost 3 bases, J lost 5 bases, and 8 bases lay in between. In DNA, the CDR3 is TGTGCCAGCAGTTATGACCCCGACAATGAGCAGTTCTTC. Its translation is CASSYDPDNEQFF.

The chain is built from TRBV5-6 and TRBJ2-1; no firm D call. V shed 5 bases and J shed 0 bases, with 6 bases lying between them. Germline V gene lookup returns CDR1 SGHDT and CDR2 YYEEEE. CDR3 size: 13 residues. Here the CDR3 DNA reads TGTGCCAGCAGGGGAAGCTCCTACAATGAGCAGTTCTTC. Translation gives CASRGSSYNEQFF.

The chain employs TRBV7-2 and TRBJ1-5; D possibly corresponds to TRBD1 (5 bases). Trimming pared 2 bases from V and 3 bases from J, leaving 8 bases between. There are 14 residues in the CDR3. Germline V gives CDR1 SGHTA, CDR2 FQGNSA. The CDR3 bases are TGTGCCAGCAGCTTAAGGGACCTCAATCAGCCCCAGCATTTT. Its protein product is CASSLRDLNQPQHF.

The genes are TRBV5-5 and TRBJ1-4; D is unclear. The CDR3 has 14 residues. V lost 2 bases and J 15 bases, leaving 20 bases between the germline ends. Germline V gene sequence: CDR1 SGHKS, CDR2 YYEKEE (reference sequence). The CDR3 protein is CASSFGDISDVVFF. In DNA, the CDR3 is TGTGCCAGCAGCTTTGGCGACATCTCGGATGTTGTGTTTTTT.

This clone was picked up a small number of times. The V gene is TRBV19, the J gene TRBJ2-7; 9 nucleotides align to TRBD1. The germline CDR1 and CDR2 sequences are LNHDA and SQIVND (reference sequence). J lost 3 bases, V lost 7 bases, and 4 bases had no gene match. The CDR3 is made up of 13 amino acids. Written as DNA, the CDR3 is TGTGCCAGTAAGGGACAGGGAATCTACGAGCAGTACTTC. Its protein product is CASKGQGIYEQYF.

The rearrangement links TRBV9 to TRBJ2-3, with 10 bases that match TRBD2. CDR3 length: 17 residues. V lost 0 bases to trimming and J lost 9 bases; unmatched junction nucleotides: 13. Germline assignment: CDR1 SGDLS and CDR2 YYNGEE. The CDR3 nucleotides are TGTGCCAGCAGCGTAGGCCAGCGGGGGGGCCGCCAAGAGACGCAGTATTTT. It codes for CASSVGQRGGRQETQYF.

The chain combines TRBV5-1 with TRBJ2-3; 10 bases line up with TRBD1. The length of the CDR3 is 16 residues. Per the germline V gene, CDR1 is SGHRS and CDR2 is YFSETQ. Losses at the gene ends were 5 bases for V and 6 bases for J; bases not matched to a gene: 12. CDR3 in amino acids: CASRPTGTGVRDTQYF. CDR3 in DNA: TGCGCCAGCAGACCCACCGGGACAGGGGTGAGGGATACGCAGTATTTT.

The chain employs TRBV5-8 and TRBJ2-3; TRBD1 matches 9 bases. Trimming took 5 bases from V and 6 from J; bases not matched to a gene: 4. CDR3 size: 13 residues. CDR1 is SGHTS and CDR2 is YDEGEE in the germline V gene. CDR3 nucleotides: TGTGCCAGCAGGCGACAGGGGGTCGATACGCAGTATTTT. Protein: CASRRQGVDTQYF.

The rearrangement joins TRBV25-1 to TRBJ1-2, with D perhaps matching TRBD1 (5 bases). Germline values: CDR1 MGHDK, CDR2 SYGVNS. The CDR3 is 13 residues long. V was cut by 2 bases and J by 4 bases, with 8 bases left in between. The CDR3 is CASSERGAYGYTF. The CDR3 bases are TGTGCCAGCAGTGAAAGGGGCGCCTATGGCTACACCTTC.

This clone was recorded only once. The CDR3 DNA sequence: TGTGCCAGCAGCCTCCGGGAGCAGTACTTC. Translated, it gives CASSLREQYF. J is TRBJ2-7 and V is TRBV5-8; no clear D. Per germline, CDR1 SGHTS and CDR2 YDEGEE. V dropped 4 bases and J dropped 7 bases, with 6 bases sitting between them. The CDR3 runs 10 residues.

Remarks on this clone: Other DNA sequences in the same sample also yield this CDR3. The CDR3 here is CASSLGGYGYTF. CDR3 in DNA: TGTGCCAGCAGTTTGGGCGGCTATGGCTACACCTTC. J is TRBJ1-2 and V is TRBV28; D not certain. The CDR3 runs 12 residues. V lost 3 bases to trimming and J lost 4 bases, with 6 bases between them. Per the germline V gene, CDR1 is MDHEN and CDR2 is SYDVKM.